A selection of T cell receptor beta chains follows, all from one sample in a study of OX40 agonist ivuxolimab in advanced cancers. Profiled with immunoSEQ multiplex PCR; TCRdb holds only in-frame clones, not every one. Of tens of thousands of clones in the sample, roughly 88% were seen once. Sequencing was performed on CD4+ or CD8+ T cells sorted from blood, taken in a trial of the OX40 agonist ivuxolimab. These receptors were taken from an adult with an advanced solid tumor such as melanoma, head and neck, liver or kidney cancer. Each CDR3 is given with its conserved first and last residue. The D gene is left open where the match is weak. Clone size is stated in some rows and not others, as once, few, many or a class when expanded.

clone_size: -
d_call: -
j_call: TRBJ1-1
v_call: TRBV28
cdr3_aa: CASRRDTEAFF
cdr3_nt: TGTGCCAGCAGACGCGACACTGAAGCTTTCTTT

clone_size: -
d_call: -
j_call: TRBJ2-6
v_call: TRBV7-9
cdr3_aa: CASSFLGKVPGANVLTF
cdr3_nt: TGTGCCAGCAGCTTCCTCGGAAAGGTGCCCGGGGCCAACGTCCTGACTTTC

clone_size: -
d_call: -
j_call: TRBJ2-7
v_call: TRBV2
cdr3_aa: CASSYGTESYEQYF
cdr3_nt: TGTGCCAGCAGTTACGGGACGGAGTCCTACGAGCAGTACTTC

clone_size: -
d_call: -
j_call: TRBJ2-7
v_call: TRBV30
cdr3_aa: CALGHYEQYF
cdr3_nt: TGTGCCCTGGGACACTACGAGCAGTACTTC

clone_size: -
d_call: -
j_call: TRBJ2-7
v_call: TRBV18
cdr3_aa: CASSQFKGGSYEQYF
cdr3_nt: TGTGCCAGCTCACAGTTTAAGGGAGGTTCCTACGAGCAGTACTTC

clone_size: -
d_call: TRBD2
j_call: TRBJ2-3
v_call: TRBV9
cdr3_aa: CASSVGPSGGTDTQYF
cdr3_nt: TGTGCCAGCAGCGTAGGTCCTAGCGGGGGCACAGATACGCAGTATTTT

clone_size: -
d_call: -
j_call: TRBJ1-3
v_call: TRBV4-2
cdr3_aa: CASSQVAGVESGNTIYF
cdr3_nt: TGTGCCAGCAGCCAAGTAGCCGGGGTAGAGTCTGGAAACACCATATATTTT

clone_size: -
d_call: -
j_call: TRBJ2-1
v_call: TRBV18
cdr3_aa: CASSPPRRPASYNEQFF
cdr3_nt: TGTGCCAGCTCACCACCAAGAAGGCCCGCTTCCTACAATGAGCAGTTCTTC

clone_size: few
d_call: -
j_call: TRBJ1-1
v_call: TRBV18
cdr3_aa: CASSRRVLGDTEAFF
cdr3_nt: TGTGCCAGCTCGCGGCGAGTGTTGGGGGACACTGAAGCTTTCTTT

clone_size: few
d_call: -
j_call: TRBJ1-2
v_call: TRBV6-1
cdr3_aa: CASSEGGGYTF
cdr3_nt: TGTGCCAGCAGTGAAGGGGGTGGCTACACCTTC

clone_size: -
d_call: TRBD1
j_call: TRBJ2-5
v_call: TRBV25-1
cdr3_aa: CASSPGGLETQYF
cdr3_nt: TGTGCCAGCAGTCCAGGGGGCCTTGAGACCCAGTACTTC

clone_size: -
d_call: -
j_call: TRBJ2-3
v_call: TRBV4-1
cdr3_aa: CASSSPGSPENTQYF
cdr3_nt: TGCGCCAGCAGCTCCCCCGGTTCTCCCGAAAATACGCAGTATTTT

clone_size: -
d_call: TRBD1
j_call: TRBJ2-2
v_call: TRBV6-1
cdr3_aa: CATRDRGLGGELFF
cdr3_nt: TGTGCCACCCGGGACAGGGGGCTTGGCGGGGAGCTGTTTTTT

clone_size: -
d_call: -
j_call: TRBJ2-2
v_call: TRBV18
cdr3_aa: CASSPTITGLHTGELFF
cdr3_nt: TGTGCCAGCTCACCCACTATCACAGGGTTGCACACCGGGGAGCTGTTTTTT

clone_size: -
d_call: -
j_call: TRBJ2-7
v_call: TRBV6-5
cdr3_aa: CASSSPLRRDEQYF
cdr3_nt: TGTGCCAGCAGTTCACCTCTCCGGCGGGACGAGCAGTACTTC

clone_size: -
d_call: TRBD1
j_call: TRBJ1-2
v_call: TRBV28
cdr3_aa: CASSLRDRDYGYTF
cdr3_nt: TGTGCCAGCAGTTTACGGGACAGGGATTATGGCTACACCTTC

clone_size: -
d_call: -
j_call: TRBJ2-2
v_call: TRBV19
cdr3_aa: CASSPRTGHTGELFF
cdr3_nt: TGTGCCAGTAGTCCCCGGACGGGGCACACCGGGGAGCTGTTTTTT

clone_size: -
d_call: TRBD2
j_call: TRBJ2-1
v_call: TRBV5-4
cdr3_aa: CASSYPREGPHNEQFF
cdr3_nt: TGTGCCAGCAGTTACCCGCGGGAGGGCCCCCACAATGAGCAGTTCTTC

clone_size: few
d_call: TRBD1
j_call: TRBJ2-2
v_call: TRBV7-2
cdr3_aa: CASSLVGTGNTGELFF
cdr3_nt: TGTGCCAGCAGCTTAGTGGGGACAGGGAACACCGGGGAGCTGTTTTTT

clone_size: -
d_call: -
j_call: TRBJ2-3
v_call: TRBV9
cdr3_aa: CASSDKGGSDTQYF
cdr3_nt: TGTGCCAGCAGCGATAAGGGGGGATCGGATACGCAGTATTTT

clone_size: -
d_call: TRBD1
j_call: TRBJ1-5
v_call: TRBV5-1
cdr3_aa: CASSLSGQGGPEPQHF
cdr3_nt: TGCGCCAGCAGCTTGAGCGGACAGGGGGGTCCAGAGCCCCAGCATTTT

clone_size: -
d_call: TRBD1
j_call: TRBJ1-2
v_call: TRBV5-4
cdr3_aa: CASSLRDRLTMNYGYTF
cdr3_nt: TGTGCCAGCAGCTTGAGGGACAGGCTAACCATGAACTATGGCTACACCTTC

clone_size: -
d_call: TRBD1
j_call: TRBJ1-2
v_call: TRBV10-3
cdr3_aa: CALGQGADYGYTF
cdr3_nt: TGTGCCTTGGGACAGGGGGCAGACTATGGCTACACCTTC

clone_size: -
d_call: -
j_call: TRBJ2-1
v_call: TRBV6-1
cdr3_aa: CASSSTRYNEQFF
cdr3_nt: TGTGCCAGCAGTTCCACCCGGTACAATGAGCAGTTCTTC

clone_size: -
d_call: TRBD1
j_call: TRBJ2-5
v_call: TRBV19
cdr3_aa: CASSDRGGKETQYF
cdr3_nt: TGTGCCAGTAGTGACAGGGGCGGTAAAGAGACCCAGTACTTC

clone_size: -
d_call: -
j_call: TRBJ1-1
v_call: TRBV5-1
cdr3_aa: CASSLGAGADTEAFF
cdr3_nt: TGCGCCAGCAGCTTGGGGGCCGGTGCAGACACTGAAGCTTTCTTT

clone_size: few
d_call: -
j_call: TRBJ2-7
v_call: TRBV30
cdr3_aa: CAWILEAYEQYF
cdr3_nt: TGTGCCTGGATACTAGAGGCCTACGAGCAGTACTTC

clone_size: -
d_call: -
j_call: TRBJ2-7
v_call: TRBV13
cdr3_aa: CASSFWGRYEQYF
cdr3_nt: TGTGCCAGCAGCTTCTGGGGTAGATACGAGCAGTACTTC

clone_size: -
d_call: -
j_call: TRBJ2-7
v_call: TRBV27
cdr3_aa: CASRGRMSSYEQYF
cdr3_nt: TGTGCCAGCAGAGGTCGGATGAGCTCCTACGAGCAGTACTTC

clone_size: -
d_call: TRBD1
j_call: TRBJ1-2
v_call: TRBV7-9
cdr3_aa: CASSQSGGAHGYTF
cdr3_nt: TGTGCCAGCAGCCAGTCAGGGGGCGCCCATGGCTACACCTTC

clone_size: -
d_call: -
j_call: TRBJ2-3
v_call: TRBV6-9
cdr3_aa: CASRTPSPDTQYF
cdr3_nt: TGTGCCAGCAGAACCCCCAGCCCAGATACGCAGTATTTT

clone_size: -
d_call: -
j_call: TRBJ2-1
v_call: TRBV10-2
cdr3_aa: CASSEFGQHEQFF
cdr3_nt: TGCGCCAGCAGTGAGTTTGGCCAGCATGAGCAGTTCTTC

clone_size: -
d_call: -
j_call: TRBJ2-7
v_call: TRBV28
cdr3_aa: CASSLAGSYEQYF
cdr3_nt: TGTGCCAGCAGCTTGGCGGGCTCCTACGAGCAGTACTTC

clone_size: -
d_call: -
j_call: TRBJ2-3
v_call: TRBV9
cdr3_aa: CASSVGLASTDTQYF
cdr3_nt: TGTGCCAGCAGCGTAGGACTCGCTAGCACAGATACGCAGTATTTT

clone_size: -
d_call: TRBD1
j_call: TRBJ2-1
v_call: TRBV6-5
cdr3_aa: CASSSPGTGYNEQFF
cdr3_nt: TGTGCCAGCAGTTCGCCCGGGACAGGGTACAATGAGCAGTTCTTC

clone_size: -
d_call: -
j_call: TRBJ1-5
v_call: TRBV19
cdr3_aa: CASTLRQISNQPQHF
cdr3_nt: TGTGCCAGTACCCTACGACAGATTAGCAATCAGCCCCAGCATTTT

clone_size: -
d_call: -
j_call: TRBJ2-5
v_call: TRBV6-6
cdr3_aa: CASRTMAQETQYF
cdr3_nt: TGTGCCAGCCGGACGATGGCTCAAGAGACCCAGTACTTC

clone_size: -
d_call: TRBD2
j_call: TRBJ2-3
v_call: TRBV6-1
cdr3_aa: CASSELAGDTDTQYF
cdr3_nt: TGTGCCAGCAGTGAACTAGCGGGAGACACAGATACGCAGTATTTT

clone_size: -
d_call: TRBD2
j_call: TRBJ2-2
v_call: TRBV19
cdr3_aa: CASSRWELAGVGELFF
cdr3_nt: TGTGCCAGTAGCCGATGGGAACTAGCGGGGGTCGGGGAGCTGTTTTTT

clone_size: -
d_call: TRBD1
j_call: TRBJ2-7
v_call: TRBV29-1
cdr3_aa: CSVEQPGQGREQYF
cdr3_nt: TGCAGCGTTGAACAACCGGGACAGGGACGCGAGCAGTACTTC

clone_size: -
d_call: TRBD2
j_call: TRBJ2-1
v_call: TRBV20-1
cdr3_aa: CSASGGEGPVF
cdr3_nt: TGCAGTGCTAGTGGGGGGGAGGGCCCCGTCTTC

clone_size: once
d_call: -
j_call: TRBJ2-3
v_call: TRBV7-9
cdr3_aa: CASSLVVGADTQYF
cdr3_nt: TGTGCCAGCAGCTTAGTTGTAGGTGCAGATACGCAGTATTTT

clone_size: -
d_call: -
j_call: TRBJ1-5
v_call: TRBV7-2
cdr3_aa: CASSLTANQPQHF
cdr3_nt: TGTGCCAGCAGCTTAACAGCAAATCAGCCCCAGCATTTT

clone_size: -
d_call: -
j_call: TRBJ2-1
v_call: TRBV18
cdr3_aa: CASSPSRSEQFF
cdr3_nt: TGTGCCAGCTCACCATCGCGCAGTGAGCAGTTCTTC

clone_size: -
d_call: TRBD1
j_call: TRBJ1-2
v_call: TRBV6-1
cdr3_aa: CASWPDRAAYGYTF
cdr3_nt: TGTGCCAGCTGGCCGGACAGGGCCGCATATGGCTACACCTTC

clone_size: -
d_call: TRBD2
j_call: TRBJ2-7
v_call: TRBV19
cdr3_aa: CASSMNVGGPEQYF
cdr3_nt: TGTGCCAGTAGTATGAATGTGGGAGGGCCAGAGCAGTACTTC

clone_size: -
d_call: TRBD1
j_call: TRBJ2-7
v_call: TRBV7-9
cdr3_aa: CASSLRKTGGSDEQYF
cdr3_nt: TGTGCCAGCAGCTTACGAAAAACAGGGGGTAGCGACGAGCAGTACTTC

clone_size: once
d_call: -
j_call: TRBJ2-2
v_call: TRBV25-1
cdr3_aa: CASSGAGMTNTGELFF
cdr3_nt: TGTGCCAGCAGTGGAGCAGGGATGACAAACACCGGGGAGCTGTTTTTT

clone_size: -
d_call: TRBD2
j_call: TRBJ2-1
v_call: TRBV5-4
cdr3_aa: CASSLRSSGNYNEQFF
cdr3_nt: TGTGCCAGCAGCTTGCGGTCTAGCGGGAACTACAATGAGCAGTTCTTC

clone_size: -
d_call: -
j_call: TRBJ1-2
v_call: TRBV5-1
cdr3_aa: CASSPQFTGTNYGYTF
cdr3_nt: TGCGCCAGCAGCCCTCAGTTTACAGGGACTAACTATGGCTACACCTTC